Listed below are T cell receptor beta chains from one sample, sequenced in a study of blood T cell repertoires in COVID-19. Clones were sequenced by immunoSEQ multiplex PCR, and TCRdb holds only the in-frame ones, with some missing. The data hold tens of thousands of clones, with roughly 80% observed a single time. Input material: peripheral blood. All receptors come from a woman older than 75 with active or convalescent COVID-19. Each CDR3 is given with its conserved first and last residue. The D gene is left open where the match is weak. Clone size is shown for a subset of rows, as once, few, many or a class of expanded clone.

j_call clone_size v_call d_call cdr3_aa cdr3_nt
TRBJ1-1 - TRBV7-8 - CASSLDRAVAFF TGTGCCAGCAGCTTAGACAGGGCGGTAGCTTTCTTT
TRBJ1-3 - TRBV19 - CASSILPGTTGNTIYF TGTGCCAGTAGTATACTACCCGGGACAACTGGAAACACCATATATTTT
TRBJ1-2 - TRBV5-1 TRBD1 CASSFSDRRYGYTF TGCGCCAGCAGCTTCTCGGACAGGCGCTATGGCTACACCTTC
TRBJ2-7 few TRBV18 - CASSPDSSFYEQYF TGTGCCAGCTCACCGGACAGTTCTTTCTACGAGCAGTACTTC
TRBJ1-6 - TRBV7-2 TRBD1 CASSLAGQLNSPLHF TGTGCCAGCAGCTTAGCGGGACAGCTTAATTCACCCCTCCACTTT
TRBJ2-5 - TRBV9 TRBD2 CASSVVGGLANQETQYF TGTGCCAGCAGCGTAGTAGGGGGACTAGCGAACCAAGAGACCCAGTACTTC
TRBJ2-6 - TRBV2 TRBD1 CASSGDRTGANVLTF TGTGCCAGCAGTGGGGACAGGACTGGGGCCAACGTCCTGACTTTC
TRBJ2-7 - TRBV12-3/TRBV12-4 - CASSRDSHYEQYF TGTGCCAGCAGCCGGGACTCGCACTACGAGCAGTACTTC
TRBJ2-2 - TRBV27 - CASSLSGGASTGELFF TGTGCCAGCAGTTTATCGGGCGGGGCCTCCACCGGGGAGCTGTTTTTT
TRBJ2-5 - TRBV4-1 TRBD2 CASSTRLAGGGETQYF TGCGCCAGCAGCACTCGACTAGCGGGGGGTGGAGAGACCCAGTACTTC
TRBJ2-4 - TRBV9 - CASSVAAQGKNIQYF TGTGCCAGCAGCGTGGCTGCCCAGGGCAAAAACATTCAGTACTTC
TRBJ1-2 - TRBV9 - CASSVQGSGYTF TGTGCCAGCAGCGTACAGGGGTCGGGCTACACCTTC
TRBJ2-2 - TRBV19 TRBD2 CASSIGPSGGQPSGELFF TGTGCCAGTAGTATAGGGCCGAGCGGGGGTCAACCGTCCGGGGAGCTGTTTTTT
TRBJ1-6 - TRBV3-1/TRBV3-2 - CASSQEGGVSPLHF TGTGCCAGCAGCCAAGAGGGGGGGGTTTCACCCCTCCACTTT